This T cell receptor (beta chain) was found in a study of CD8+ T cells in alopecia areata. Study-wide context: Disease severity was quantified as SALT score of affected scalp area. Study conclusions and caveats: Scalp and blood retained many expanded lesional clones during tofacitinib.

CDR3 length equals 11 residues. Germline values: CDR1 GTSNPN, CDR2 SVGIG (reference sequence). V was trimmed by 0 bases and J by 6 bases, leaving 5 bases between them. Of note for this clone: Its cognate antigen is unknown.

Once RNA had been extracted, it was reverse transcribed into cDNA to act as the sequencing template. Assay used: immunoSEQ multiplex PCR; TCRdb lists only in-frame clones, some missing. The profile shows hundreds of thousands of clones, 60% of them singletons. Treatment given: oral pan-JAK inhibitor, 5-10 mg twice daily. The chain employs TRBV30 and TRBJ1-2; D remains ambiguous. This clonotype was sampled from a human donor with alopecia areata. Sequences were derived from CD4+ T cells sorted from blood, sampled between weeks 51 and 54, from a patient treated with tofacitinib. CDR3 region: CAWSVIHGYTF. CDR3 DNA: TGTGCCTGGAGTGTCATACATGGCTACACCTTC.